A selection of T cell receptor beta chains follows, all from one sample in a study of memory CD4+ T cells and cytomegalovirus serostatus. TCRdb keeps only in-frame clones here, not all; method: immunoSEQ multiplex PCR. The table shows 40,000 to 50,000 clones, with roughly 74% occurring only once. Sequencing input: memory CD4+ T cells from blood. All receptors derive from an adult in good health and CMV-seropositive. Both conserved end residues are part of each CDR3. D genes are given only for firm matches. The size of a clone is reported for some rows only, either as once, few or many, or as a class for expanded clones.

size,V,J,D,CDR3,DNA
-,TRBV5-1,TRBJ2-1,TRBD2,CASSLSGGIYNEQFF,TGCGCCAGCAGCTTGTCGGGGGGGATCTACAATGAGCAGTTCTTC
-,TRBV27,TRBJ2-7,-,CASRFFAGSYEQYF,TGTGCCAGCAGGTTTTTCGCGGGGAGCTACGAGCAGTACTTC
few,TRBV19,TRBJ1-1,TRBD1,CASSKGQASTEAFF,TGTGCCAGTAGTAAGGGACAGGCTTCCACTGAAGCTTTCTTT
-,TRBV6-1,TRBJ1-2,-,CASSGRTAMGNYGYTF,TGTGCCAGCAGTGGTAGGACAGCGATGGGGAACTATGGCTACACCTTC
-,TRBV7-9,TRBJ2-1,-,CASSLAEGRGSGNEQFF,TGTGCCAGCAGCTTAGCGGAGGGCAGGGGCAGTGGCAATGAGCAGTTCTTC
-,TRBV4-3,TRBJ2-4,TRBD2,CASSQEFWRGGLLGKNIQYF,TGCGCCAGCAGCCAAGAGTTTTGGCGGGGGGGCCTTCTAGGCAAAAACATTCAGTACTTC
-,TRBV18,TRBJ2-3,TRBD1,CASSPTGSTDTQYF,TGTGCCAGCTCACCGACAGGGAGCACAGATACGCAGTATTTT
-,TRBV27,TRBJ1-2,TRBD1,CASSFLGTGRSNYGYTF,TGTGCCAGCAGTTTCTTGGGGACAGGCCGTTCTAACTATGGCTACACCTTC
-,TRBV7-2,TRBJ1-2,-,CASSLVAEFYGYTF,TGTGCCAGCAGCTTAGTGGCCGAGTTCTATGGCTACACCTTC
-,TRBV5-4,TRBJ1-2,-,CASSLRAVDTSRYTF,TGTGCCAGCAGCTTACGGGCCGTCGACACGAGCCGCTACACCTTC
-,TRBV18,TRBJ2-1,-,CASSPPRNPPFGEQFF,TGTGCCAGCTCACCACCGAGGAACCCACCATTTGGCGAGCAGTTCTTC
few,TRBV7-2,TRBJ1-4,-,CASNQGATNEKLFF,TGTGCCAGCAACCAAGGGGCGACTAATGAAAAACTGTTTTTT
-,TRBV10-1,TRBJ2-7,-,CASSEYRVPYEQYF,TGCGCCAGCAGTGAGTATAGGGTCCCCTACGAGCAGTACTTC
few,TRBV27,TRBJ2-7,TRBD2,CASDWGGGGTYEQYF,TGTGCCAGCGACTGGGGCGGGGGTGGGACCTACGAGCAGTACTTC
-,TRBV2,TRBJ1-2,TRBD1,CASSPGTASANYGYTF,TGTGCCAGCAGTCCCGGGACAGCCTCAGCTAACTATGGCTACACCTTC
few,TRBV10-3,TRBJ2-1,-,CATQRTGGSGNEQFF,TGTGCCACCCAAAGGACGGGGGGCTCGGGCAATGAGCAGTTCTTC
-,TRBV5-6,TRBJ1-2,TRBD1,CASSLNRGYGYTF,TGTGCCAGCAGCTTGAACAGGGGATATGGCTACACCTTC
-,TRBV9,TRBJ2-5,TRBD1,CASSGQTGVELETQYF,TGTGCCAGCAGTGGGCAGACAGGGGTGGAATTGGAGACCCAGTACTTC
-,TRBV4-1,TRBJ2-3,TRBD2,CASSQDGLAGGWDTQYF,TGCGCCAGCAGCCAAGATGGACTAGCGGGGGGTTGGGATACGCAGTATTTT
-,TRBV4-3,TRBJ1-6,-,CASSQDTGQYNSPLHF,TGCGCCAGCAGCCAAGATACGGGCCAGTATAATTCACCCCTCCACTTT
once,TRBV25-1,TRBJ2-7,-,CASSESGFQSYEQYF,TGTGCCAGCAGTGAAAGCGGGTTTCAATCCTACGAGCAGTACTTC
-,TRBV5-1,TRBJ1-5,-,CASSLDGNQPQHF,TGCGCCAGCAGCTTGGACGGGAATCAGCCCCAGCATTTT
-,TRBV5-1,TRBJ2-7,TRBD1,CASSASDRGRNYEQYF,TGCGCCAGCAGCGCGTCCGACAGGGGGCGAAATTACGAGCAGTACTTC
-,TRBV5-1,TRBJ2-2,-,CASSPYFSGELFF,TGCGCCAGCAGCCCGTACTTCTCCGGGGAGCTGTTTTTT
-,TRBV11-3,TRBJ2-7,-,CASSLGPDSSYEQYF,TGTGCCAGCAGCTTAGGTCCGGACAGTTCCTACGAGCAGTACTTC
-,TRBV2,TRBJ1-3,TRBD1,CASTRTGDSGNTIYF,TGTGCCAGCACCCGGACAGGGGACTCTGGAAACACCATATATTTT
-,TRBV11-2,TRBJ1-2,TRBD1,CASRGQGPLGGYTF,TGTGCCAGCAGGGGACAGGGACCGTTGGGGGGCTACACCTTC
many,TRBV14,TRBJ2-3,-,CASSQGGEIDTQYF,TGTGCCAGCAGCCAAGGAGGGGAGATAGATACGCAGTATTTT
once,TRBV21-1,TRBJ1-1,-,CASSKGGPGGNTEAFF,TGTGCCAGCAGCAAAGGGGGTCCAGGGGGGAACACTGAAGCTTTCTTT
-,TRBV7-2,TRBJ2-2,-,CASRERGTGELFF,TGTGCCAGCAGAGAGAGGGGCACCGGGGAGCTGTTTTTT
-,TRBV2,TRBJ1-5,-,CASNNLGQPQHF,TGTGCCAGCAATAACCTGGGCCAGCCCCAGCATTTT
once,TRBV18,TRBJ2-7,TRBD2,CASSPGGSSYEQYF,TGTGCCAGCTCCCCGGGAGGGAGCTCCTACGAGCAGTACTTC
-,TRBV10-3,TRBJ2-1,TRBD2,CATLASGEVGEQFF,TGTGCCACCCTCGCCAGCGGGGAAGTGGGTGAGCAGTTCTTC
-,TRBV5-1,TRBJ2-7,-,CASTPGRSSYEQYF,TGCGCCAGCACTCCGGGACGGAGCTCCTACGAGCAGTACTTC
-,TRBV4-3,TRBJ1-2,-,CASSQDLSRNRRTVLNYGYTF,TGCGCCAGCAGCCAAGATCTAAGCAGGAATCGGCGGACAGTCCTAAACTATGGCTACACCTTC
-,TRBV7-9,TRBJ2-1,TRBD2,CATRPTSGVYNEQFF,TGTGCCACCAGACCGACTAGCGGCGTTTACAATGAGCAGTTCTTC
-,TRBV19,TRBJ2-1,TRBD2,CASPESGLAESKEFF,TGTGCCAGTCCCGAATCCGGACTAGCGGAATCGAAAGAGTTCTTC
-,TRBV5-6,TRBJ1-1,TRBD1,CASSTRQGGWTEAFF,TGTGCCAGCAGCACCAGACAGGGCGGCTGGACTGAAGCTTTCTTT
-,TRBV9,TRBJ2-5,-,CASSPGGPGETQYF,TGTGCCAGCAGCCCCGGGGGGCCGGGAGAGACCCAGTACTTC
-,TRBV6-1,TRBJ1-5,-,CASSVSGALRVSSNQPQHF,TGTGCCAGCAGTGTATCTGGGGCGTTGAGGGTTTCGAGCAATCAGCCCCAGCATTTT
-,TRBV5-1,TRBJ2-2,TRBD1,CASSWGQGGPGELFF,TGCGCCAGCAGCTGGGGACAGGGGGGCCCCGGGGAGCTGTTTTTT
-,TRBV7-6,TRBJ2-2,TRBD2,CASSPAGGITNTGELFF,TGTGCCAGCAGCCCAGCGGGGGGGATAACGAACACCGGGGAGCTGTTTTTT
-,TRBV5-5,TRBJ2-3,-,CASSLLSIPDTQYF,TGTGCCAGCAGCTTGTTATCCATCCCAGATACGCAGTATTTT
-,TRBV11-3,TRBJ1-1,-,CASSSRGTGNTEAFF,TGTGCCAGCAGCTCCAGAGGGACGGGGAACACTGAAGCTTTCTTT
-,TRBV4-2,TRBJ2-5,-,CASSPGTRKETQYF,TGTGCCAGCAGCCCGGGGACAAGGAAAGAGACCCAGTACTTC
once,TRBV2,TRBJ2-7,-,CASRAAGTDSYEQYF,TGTGCCAGCAGAGCTGCCGGGACCGACTCCTACGAGCAGTACTTC
-,TRBV7-9,TRBJ1-3,-,CASSLTDSGNTIYF,TGTGCCAGCAGCTTAACAGACTCTGGAAACACCATATATTTT
-,TRBV5-4,TRBJ1-6,TRBD1,CASSKSRGAYNSPLHF,TGTGCCAGCAGCAAATCCAGGGGGGCTTATAATTCACCCCTCCACTTT
-,TRBV11-2,TRBJ1-6,-,CASSLAGSYSPLHF,TGTGCCAGCAGCTTAGCTGGGTCCTATTCACCCCTCCACTTT
-,TRBV5-6,TRBJ2-5,-,CASSLKSSGETQYF,TGTGCCAGCAGCTTGAAAAGTTCTGGGGAGACCCAGTACTTC
-,TRBV6-6,TRBJ1-3,-,CASSLGHSGNTIYF,TGTGCCAGCAGCTTAGGACACTCTGGAAACACCATATATTTT
few,TRBV5-4,TRBJ2-5,TRBD1,CASSFRDRHQETQYF,TGTGCCAGCAGCTTCCGGGACAGGCACCAAGAGACCCAGTACTTC
-,TRBV7-2,TRBJ1-5,TRBD1,CASSDGDSYSNQPQHF,TGTGCCAGCAGCGACGGGGACAGCTATAGCAATCAGCCCCAGCATTTT